This T cell receptor beta chain was captured by sequencing in a study of T cell responses to AZD1222 COVID-19 vaccine. Deletions cut 3 bases from V and 5 bases from J, with 7 bases between. The CDR3 contains 13 residues. The V gene's germline CDR1 is ENHRY and CDR2 SYGVKD. Only in-frame clones appear in the TCRdb table, and some are missing; sequencing was by immunoSEQ multiplex PCR. The sample lists more than 110,000 clones, 80% to 95% occurring once. Sequenced material: peripheral blood, taken 28 days after the second AZD1222 dose. The rearrangement joins TRBV10-3 to TRBJ1-4; D remains unclear. The sequence was obtained from an adult who received the AZD1222 COVID-19 vaccine. The CDR3 DNA reads TGTGCCATCAGTGATATAGTAAATGAAAAACTGTTTTTT. Protein sequence: CAISDIVNEKLFF.